Listed here are 8 T cell receptor beta chains from one sample, sequenced in a study of cytomegalovirus exposure and HLA in healthy donors (dated by TCRdb to about 2017). Libraries were made using the immunoSEQ multiplex PCR assay. The multiplex PCR relied on a mix of 60 forward primers for TCR Vbeta segments and 13 reverse primers for TCR Jbeta segments. TCRdb re-hosts the immuneACCESS table, in-frame sequences only. Its copies lack some clones; in the studies checked, an unresolved V gene accounts for under half of them, and the cause for the rest is not known. This sample's listing comprises roughly 75,000 clones. The top ten hold about 0.76% of the sample. The sample was PBMCs. The receptor source for this set is a boy between 5 and 17 years old in good health and CMV-seronegative.

V usage is TRBV5-5 and J usage is TRBJ2-7, with TRBD2 identical over 11 bases. CDR3 length: 16 amino acids. After removal of 0 bases from V and 6 bases from J, the junction contained 8 bases not matched to a gene. CDR1 and CDR2 from the germline V gene are SGHKS and YYEKEE (reference sequence). The CDR3 reads CASSLDTSGGGFEQYF. DNA for the CDR3: TGTGCCAGCAGCTTGGATACTAGCGGGGGTGGGTTCGAGCAGTACTTC. The variable domain in full, with the rest retrieved from reference TRBV5-5 and TRBJ2-7, is DAGVTQSPTHLIKTRGQQVTLRCSPISGHKSVSWYQQVLGQGPQFIFQYYEKEERGRGNFPDRFSARQFPNYSSELNVNALLLGDSALYLCASSLDTSGGGFEQYFGPGTRLTVT.

The rearrangement joins TRBV2 to TRBJ1-2; 9 bases are shared with TRBD1. CDR1 and CDR2 from the germline V gene are SNHLY and FYNNEI. The CDR3 contains 14 residues. Trimming took 5 bases from V and 4 from J; bases not matched to a gene: 5. The CDR3, as DNA: TGTGCCAGCAGTTACGGGACAGGGTCCTATGGCTACACCTTC. Encoded protein: CASSYGTGSYGYTF.

V usage is TRBV5-1 and J usage is TRBJ2-7, with a possible D match to TRBD1 (6 bases). The V gene lost 4 bases and the J gene lost 6 bases, with 14 bases spanning the gap. The CDR3 length is 13 residues. CDR1 is SGHRS and CDR2 is YFSETQ in the germline V gene. This CDR3 reads CASSPLQGSEQYF. The DNA for the CDR3 is TGCGCCAGCAGCCCCCTACAGGGTAGCGAGCAGTACTTC.

The rearrangement uses TRBV7-9 and TRBJ2-7; TRBD2 agrees at 13 bases. This CDR3 contains 15 residues. The V and J ends lost 5 bases and 5 bases, in that order; junction bases with no gene match: 6. CDR1 SEHNR and CDR2 FQNEAQ come from the germline V gene (reference sequence). Written as DNA, the CDR3 is TGTGCCAGCAGCCGGACTAGCGGGAGCAGGGACGAGCAGTACTTC. It specifies CASSRTSGSRDEQYF.

The chain has TRBV30 and TRBJ2-1; the match to TRBD2 covers 13 bases. CDR1 GTSNPN and CDR2 SVGIG come from the germline V gene (reference sequence). This CDR3 is 17 amino acids long. The V and J ends lost 3 bases and 3 bases, in that order; junction bases with no gene match: 8. The CDR3, as DNA: TGTGCCTGGAGGGCCGGGACTAGCGGGATTGACTACAATGAGCAGTTCTTC. Its protein is CAWRAGTSGIDYNEQFF. Variable domain in full (rest from reference TRBV30 and TRBJ2-1): SQTIHQWPATLVQPVGSPLSLECTVEGTSNPNLYWYRQAAGRGLQLLFYSVGIGQISSEVPQNLSASRPQDRQFILSSKKLLLSDSGFYLCAWRAGTSGIDYNEQFFGPGTRLTVL.

The chain uses TRBV5-6 and TRBJ1-2; possibly TRBD1 for D (6 bases). Germline CDR1 reads SGHDT; CDR2 reads YYEEEE. The CDR3 consists of 12 residues. Trimming cost V 5 bases and J 8 bases, with 13 bases left between them. CDR3 residues: CASRTQGWGYTF. CDR3 bases: TGTGCCAGCAGAACCCAGGGGTGGGGCTACACCTTC. The full variable domain, its missing parts supplied by reference TRBV5-6 and TRBJ1-2, is DAGVTQSPTHLIKTRGQQVTLRCSPKSGHDTVSWYQQALGQGPQFIFQYYEEEERQRGNFPDRFSGHQFPNYSSELNVNALLLGDSALYLCASRTQGWGYTFGSGTRLTVV.

The rearrangement uses TRBV5-1 and TRBJ2-5; D unclear. CDR1 is SGHRS and CDR2 is YFSETQ in the germline V gene. The CDR3 has 15 residues. V was cut by 1 base and J by 2 bases, with 12 bases left in between. The CDR3: CASSLITKAQETQYF. The DNA of the CDR3 is TGCGCCAGCAGCTTGATTACGAAAGCTCAAGAGACCCAGTACTTC. The variable domain in full, with the rest retrieved from reference TRBV5-1 and TRBJ2-5, is KAGVTQTPRYLIKTRGQQVTLSCSPISGHRSVSWYQQTPGQGLQFLFEYFSETQRNKGNFPGRFSGRQFSNSRSEMNVSTLELGDSALYLCASSLITKAQETQYFGPGTRLLVL.

This rearrangement joins TRBV5-8 to TRBJ1-1; D might be TRBD1 (5 bases). Trimming removed 5 bases from V and 5 bases from J, with 19 bases in between. This CDR3 comprises 15 residues. CDR1 and CDR2 from the germline V gene are SGHTS and YDEGEE. Here the CDR3 reads CASSFRVGAGTEAFF. DNA for the CDR3: TGTGCCAGCAGTTTCAGGGTGGGCGCGGGGACTGAAGCTTTCTTT.